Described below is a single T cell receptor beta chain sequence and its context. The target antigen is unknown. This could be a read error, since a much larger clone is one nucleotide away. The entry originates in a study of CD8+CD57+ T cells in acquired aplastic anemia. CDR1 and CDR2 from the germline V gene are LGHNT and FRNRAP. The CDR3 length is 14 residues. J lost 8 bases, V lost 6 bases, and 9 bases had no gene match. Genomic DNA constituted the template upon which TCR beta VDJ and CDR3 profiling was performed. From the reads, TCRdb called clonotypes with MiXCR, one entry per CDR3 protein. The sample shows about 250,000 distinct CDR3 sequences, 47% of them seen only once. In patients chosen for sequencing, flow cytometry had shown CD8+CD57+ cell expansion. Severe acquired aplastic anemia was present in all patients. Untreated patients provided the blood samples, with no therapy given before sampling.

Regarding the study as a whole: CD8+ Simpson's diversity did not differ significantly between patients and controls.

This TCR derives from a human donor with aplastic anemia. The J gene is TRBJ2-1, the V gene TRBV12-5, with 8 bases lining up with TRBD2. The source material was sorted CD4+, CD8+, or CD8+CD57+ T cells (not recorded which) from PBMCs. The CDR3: CASGPGLARDEQFF. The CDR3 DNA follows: TGTGCTAGTGGCCCAGGACTAGCTAGGGATGAGCAGTTCTTC.